This T cell receptor beta chain appears in the sequencing data of a study of T-cell reconstitution after alpha-beta-depleted transplantation in children. During its preparation, the TCRbeta library received unique molecular identifiers. TCRdb called the PCR reads again in MiXCR, with one record for every CDR3 protein. Here the sample spans over 450,000 distinct CDR3 sequences, approximately 10% being singletons. This CDR3 is built from 14 residues. J lost 3 bases, V lost 0 bases, and 0 bases had no gene match. Per germline, CDR1 MNHEY and CDR2 SMNVEV (reference sequence). The clonotype originates from a child aged 2-15 years with inherited bone marrow failure, due to receive a stem cell transplant. The rearrangement joins TRBV27 to TRBJ2-7; 9 nucleotides align to TRBD2. Sequenced material: PBMCs, taken before TCRalphabeta/CD19-depleted stem cell transplant. DNA for the CDR3: TGTGCCAGCAGTTTATCGACTAGCGGCTACGAGCAGTACTTC. Its protein product is CASSLSTSGYEQYF.